This section outlines one T cell receptor beta chain sequence together with its context. Its target is not known. This table comes from immunoSEQ multiplex PCR, and its TCRdb copy is limited to in-frame clones, with some not included. The sample carries approximately 99,000 clones, 91% recorded once. This sample stems from a study of graft-versus-host responses after intestinal transplantation. Study-wide context: Induction with anti-thymocyte globulin, then tacrolimus and steroids for around three years, was given to all recipients.

The CDR3 runs to 16 residues. Germline lookup yields CDR1 SGHAT and CDR2 FQNNGV. The V end was cut by 1 base, the J end by 6 bases, with 18 bases between. Study outcomes and limitations: Researchers found GvH clones in recipient marrow, and some showed up first in ileum or blood.

The TCR comes from a human donor who was the organ donor for an intestinal transplant. The sample was unstimulated CD4+ T cells sorted from spleen or lymph node cells, taken before transplant. The J gene is TRBJ1-2, the V gene TRBV11-2; no clear D gene. The chain's CDR3 is CASSLVGGWDNDGYTF. Written as DNA, the CDR3 is TGTGCCAGCAGCTTAGTTGGCGGGTGGGATAATGATGGCTACACCTTC.